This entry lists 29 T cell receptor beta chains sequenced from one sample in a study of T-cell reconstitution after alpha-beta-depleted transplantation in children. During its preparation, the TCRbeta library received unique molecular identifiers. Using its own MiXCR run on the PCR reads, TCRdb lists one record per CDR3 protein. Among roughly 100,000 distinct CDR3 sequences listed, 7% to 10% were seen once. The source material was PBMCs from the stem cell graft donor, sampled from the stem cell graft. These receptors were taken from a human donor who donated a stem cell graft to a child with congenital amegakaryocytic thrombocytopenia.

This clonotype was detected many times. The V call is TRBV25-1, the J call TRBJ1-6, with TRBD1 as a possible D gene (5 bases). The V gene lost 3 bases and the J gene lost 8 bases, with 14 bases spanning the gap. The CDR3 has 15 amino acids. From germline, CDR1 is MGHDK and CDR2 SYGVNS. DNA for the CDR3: TGTGCCAGCAGTGACTTTACAGGTGGTTATTCACCCCTCCACTTT. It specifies CASSDFTGGYSPLHF.

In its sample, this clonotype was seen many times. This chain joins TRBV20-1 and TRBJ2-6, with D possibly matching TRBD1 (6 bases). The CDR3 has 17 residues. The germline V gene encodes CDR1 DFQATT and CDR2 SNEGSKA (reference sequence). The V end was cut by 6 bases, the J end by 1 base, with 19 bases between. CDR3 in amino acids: CSAQRTALRSGANVLTF. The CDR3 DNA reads TGCAGTGCACAGCGGACAGCTTTAAGGTCTGGGGCCAACGTCCTGACTTTC.

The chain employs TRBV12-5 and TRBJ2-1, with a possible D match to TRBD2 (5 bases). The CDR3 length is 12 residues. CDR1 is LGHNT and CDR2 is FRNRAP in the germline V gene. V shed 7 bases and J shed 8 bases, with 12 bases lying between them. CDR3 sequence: CASAASWDEQFF. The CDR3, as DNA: TGTGCTAGTGCGGCTAGCTGGGATGAGCAGTTCTTC.

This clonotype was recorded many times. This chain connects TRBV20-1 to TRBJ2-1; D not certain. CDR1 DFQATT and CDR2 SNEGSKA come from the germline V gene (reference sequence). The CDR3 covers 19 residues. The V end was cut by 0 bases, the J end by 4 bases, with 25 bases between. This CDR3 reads CSARDLESGFAEPYNEQFF. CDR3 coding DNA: TGCAGTGCTAGAGACTTAGAATCCGGGTTTGCGGAACCTTACAATGAGCAGTTCTTC.

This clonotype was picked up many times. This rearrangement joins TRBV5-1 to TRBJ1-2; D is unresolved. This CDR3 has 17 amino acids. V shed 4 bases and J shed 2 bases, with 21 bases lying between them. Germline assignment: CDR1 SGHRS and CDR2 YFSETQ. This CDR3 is CASSDPTTRLGNYGYTF. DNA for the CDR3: TGCGCCAGCAGCGACCCTACGACCAGACTGGGAAACTATGGCTACACCTTC.

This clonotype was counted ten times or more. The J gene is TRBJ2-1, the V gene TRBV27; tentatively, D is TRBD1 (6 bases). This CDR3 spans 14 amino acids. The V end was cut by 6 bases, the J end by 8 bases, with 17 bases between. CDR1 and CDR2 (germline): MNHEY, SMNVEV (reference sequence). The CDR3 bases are TGTGCCAGCAGAACTAACAGGGAGAGGCATGAGCAGTTCTTC. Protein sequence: CASRTNRERHEQFF.

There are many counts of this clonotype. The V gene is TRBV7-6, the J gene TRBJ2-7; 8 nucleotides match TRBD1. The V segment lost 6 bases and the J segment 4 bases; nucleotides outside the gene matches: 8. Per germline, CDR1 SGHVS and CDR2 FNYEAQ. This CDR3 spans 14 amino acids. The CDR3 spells CASSSTGGEYEQYF. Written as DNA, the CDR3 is TGTGCCAGCAGTTCAACAGGGGGAGAATACGAGCAGTACTTC.

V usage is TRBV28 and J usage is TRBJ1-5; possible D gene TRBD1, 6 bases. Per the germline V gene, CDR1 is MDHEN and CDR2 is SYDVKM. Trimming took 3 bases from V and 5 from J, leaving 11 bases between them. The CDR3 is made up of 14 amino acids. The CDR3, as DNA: TGTGCCAGCAGTTTTATGGGGGGCTATCAGCCCCAGCATTTT. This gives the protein CASSFMGGYQPQHF.

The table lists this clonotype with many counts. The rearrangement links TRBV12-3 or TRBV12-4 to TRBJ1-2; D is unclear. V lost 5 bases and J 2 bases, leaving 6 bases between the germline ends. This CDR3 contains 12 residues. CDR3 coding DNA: TGTGCCAGCAGTCCAGACAACTATGGCTACACCTTC. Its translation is CASSPDNYGYTF.

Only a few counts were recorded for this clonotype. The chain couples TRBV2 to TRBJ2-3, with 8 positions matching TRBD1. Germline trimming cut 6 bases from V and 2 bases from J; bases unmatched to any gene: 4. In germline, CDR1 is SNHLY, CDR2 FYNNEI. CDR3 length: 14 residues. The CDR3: CASRNRGATDTQYF. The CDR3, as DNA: TGTGCCAGCAGAAACAGGGGGGCCACAGATACGCAGTATTTT. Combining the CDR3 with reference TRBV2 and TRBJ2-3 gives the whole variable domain EPEVTQTPSHQVTQMGQEVILRCVPISNHLYFYWYRQILGQKVEFLVSFYNNEISEKSEIFDDQFSVERPDGSNFTLKIRSTKLEDSAMYFCASRNRGATDTQYFGPGTRLTVL.

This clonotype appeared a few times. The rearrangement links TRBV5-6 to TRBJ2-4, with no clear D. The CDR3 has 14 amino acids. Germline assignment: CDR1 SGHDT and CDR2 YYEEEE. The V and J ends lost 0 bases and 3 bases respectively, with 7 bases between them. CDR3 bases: TGTGCCAGCAGCTTGGCCAGTATCAAAAACATTCAGTACTTC. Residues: CASSLASIKNIQYF. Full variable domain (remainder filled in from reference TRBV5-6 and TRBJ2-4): DAGVTQSPTHLIKTRGQQVTLRCSPKSGHDTVSWYQQALGQGPQFIFQYYEEEERQRGNFPDRFSGHQFPNYSSELNVNALLLGDSALYLCASSLASIKNIQYFGAGTRLSVL.

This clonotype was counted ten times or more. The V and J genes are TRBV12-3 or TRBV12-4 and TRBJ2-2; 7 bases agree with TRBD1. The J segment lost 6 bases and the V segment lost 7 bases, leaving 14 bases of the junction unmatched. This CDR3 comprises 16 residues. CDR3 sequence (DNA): TGTGCCAGCATCCACTCGGGACAGTGGTTCGCCGGGGAGCTGTTTTTT. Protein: CASIHSGQWFAGELFF.

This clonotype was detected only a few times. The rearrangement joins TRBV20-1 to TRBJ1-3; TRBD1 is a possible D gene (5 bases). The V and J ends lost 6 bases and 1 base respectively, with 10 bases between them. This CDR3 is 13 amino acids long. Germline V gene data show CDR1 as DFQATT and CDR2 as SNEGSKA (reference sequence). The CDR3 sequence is CSAPGTSGNTIYF. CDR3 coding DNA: TGCAGTGCGCCTGGGACTTCTGGAAACACCATATATTTT.

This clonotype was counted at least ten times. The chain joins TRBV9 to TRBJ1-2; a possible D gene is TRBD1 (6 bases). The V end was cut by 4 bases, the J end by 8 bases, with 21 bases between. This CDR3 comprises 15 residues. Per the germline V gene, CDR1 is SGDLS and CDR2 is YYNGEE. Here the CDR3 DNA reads TGTGCCAGCAGCCCTCTGACGTCGGGGGCGCGGGGCTACACCTTC. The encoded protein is CASSPLTSGARGYTF. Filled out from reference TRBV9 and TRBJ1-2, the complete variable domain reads DSGVTQTPKHLITATGQRVTLRCSPRSGDLSVYWYQQSLDQGLQFLIQYYNGEERAKGNILERFSAQQFPDLHSELNLSSLELGDSALYFCASSPLTSGARGYTFGSGTRLTVV.

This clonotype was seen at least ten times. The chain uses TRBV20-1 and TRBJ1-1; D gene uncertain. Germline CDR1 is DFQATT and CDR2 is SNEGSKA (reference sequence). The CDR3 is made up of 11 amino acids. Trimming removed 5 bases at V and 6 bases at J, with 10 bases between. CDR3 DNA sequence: TGCAGTGCTTGGACGAGCCCTGAAGCTTTCTTT. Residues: CSAWTSPEAFF.

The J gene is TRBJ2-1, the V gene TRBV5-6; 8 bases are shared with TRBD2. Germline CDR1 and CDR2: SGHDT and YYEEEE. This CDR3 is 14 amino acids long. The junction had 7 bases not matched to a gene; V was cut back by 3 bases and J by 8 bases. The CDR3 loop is CASSSLGGADEQFF. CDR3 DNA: TGTGCCAGCAGCTCCCTCGGGGGGGCTGATGAGCAGTTCTTC.

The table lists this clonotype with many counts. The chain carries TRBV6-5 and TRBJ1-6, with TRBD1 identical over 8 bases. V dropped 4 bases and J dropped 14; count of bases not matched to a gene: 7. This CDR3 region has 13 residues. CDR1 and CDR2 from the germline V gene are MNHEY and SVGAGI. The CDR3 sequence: CASSLGGQGTLHF. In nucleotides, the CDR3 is TGTGCCAGCAGTTTGGGCGGACAGGGCACCCTCCACTTT.

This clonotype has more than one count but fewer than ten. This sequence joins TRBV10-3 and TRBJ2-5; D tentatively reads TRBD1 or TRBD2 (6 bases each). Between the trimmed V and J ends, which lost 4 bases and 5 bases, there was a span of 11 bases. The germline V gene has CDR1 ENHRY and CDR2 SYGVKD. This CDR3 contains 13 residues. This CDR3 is CAISGGAGETQYF. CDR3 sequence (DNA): TGTGCCATCAGTGGGGGGGCAGGGGAGACCCAGTACTTC.

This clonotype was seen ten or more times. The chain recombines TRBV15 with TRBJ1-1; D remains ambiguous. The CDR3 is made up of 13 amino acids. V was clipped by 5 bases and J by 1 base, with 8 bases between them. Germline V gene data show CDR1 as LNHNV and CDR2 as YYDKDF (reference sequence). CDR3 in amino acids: CATSFTRNTEAFF. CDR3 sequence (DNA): TGTGCCACCAGCTTTACACGGAACACTGAAGCTTTCTTT.

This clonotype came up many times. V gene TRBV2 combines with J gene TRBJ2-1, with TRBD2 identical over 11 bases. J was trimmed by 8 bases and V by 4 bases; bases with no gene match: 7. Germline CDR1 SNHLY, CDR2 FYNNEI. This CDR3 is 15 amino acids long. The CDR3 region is CASSGGLAGSHEQFF. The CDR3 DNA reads TGTGCCAGCAGTGGAGGACTAGCGGGTTCCCATGAGCAGTTCTTC.

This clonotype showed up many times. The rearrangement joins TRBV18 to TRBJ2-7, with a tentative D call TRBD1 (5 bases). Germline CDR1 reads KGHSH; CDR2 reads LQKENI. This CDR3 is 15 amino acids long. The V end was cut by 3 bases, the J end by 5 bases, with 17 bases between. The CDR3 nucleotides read TGTGCCAGCTCACCCGGCGCGGCAGGGCAGCACGAGCAGTACTTC. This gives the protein CASSPGAAGQHEQYF.

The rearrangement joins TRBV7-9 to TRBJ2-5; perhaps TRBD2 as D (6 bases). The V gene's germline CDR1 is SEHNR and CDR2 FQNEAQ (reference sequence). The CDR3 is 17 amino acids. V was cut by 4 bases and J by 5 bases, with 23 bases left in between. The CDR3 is CASSSPWIAASGETQYF. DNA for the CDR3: TGTGCCAGCAGCTCCCCGTGGATAGCGGCCTCCGGGGAGACCCAGTACTTC.

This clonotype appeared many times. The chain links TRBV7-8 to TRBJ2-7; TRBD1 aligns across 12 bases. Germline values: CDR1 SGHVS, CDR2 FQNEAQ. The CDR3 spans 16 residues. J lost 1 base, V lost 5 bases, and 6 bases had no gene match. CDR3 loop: CASSRKGQGASYEQYF. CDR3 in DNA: TGTGCCAGCAGCAGAAAGGGACAGGGGGCTTCCTACGAGCAGTACTTC.

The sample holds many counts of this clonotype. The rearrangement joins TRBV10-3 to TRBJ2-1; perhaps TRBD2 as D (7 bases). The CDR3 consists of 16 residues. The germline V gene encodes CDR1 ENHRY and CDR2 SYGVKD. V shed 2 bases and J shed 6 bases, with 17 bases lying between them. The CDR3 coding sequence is TGTGCCATCAGTGAGGCTGGGGGAGGGGGTTCCAATGAGCAGTTCTTC. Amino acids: CAISEAGGGGSNEQFF.

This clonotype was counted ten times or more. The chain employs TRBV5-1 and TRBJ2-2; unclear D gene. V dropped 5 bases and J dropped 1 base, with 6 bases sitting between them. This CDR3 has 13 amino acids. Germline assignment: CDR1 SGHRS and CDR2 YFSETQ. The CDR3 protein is CASRGRNTGELFF. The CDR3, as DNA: TGCGCCAGCAGAGGCAGGAACACCGGGGAGCTGTTTTTT.

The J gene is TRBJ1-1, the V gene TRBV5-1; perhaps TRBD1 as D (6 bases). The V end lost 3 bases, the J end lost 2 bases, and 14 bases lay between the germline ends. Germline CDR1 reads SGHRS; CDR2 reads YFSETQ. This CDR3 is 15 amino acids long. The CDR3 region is CASSSGGGGNTEAFF. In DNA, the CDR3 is TGCGCCAGCAGCTCGGGAGGGGGAGGCAACACTGAAGCTTTCTTT.

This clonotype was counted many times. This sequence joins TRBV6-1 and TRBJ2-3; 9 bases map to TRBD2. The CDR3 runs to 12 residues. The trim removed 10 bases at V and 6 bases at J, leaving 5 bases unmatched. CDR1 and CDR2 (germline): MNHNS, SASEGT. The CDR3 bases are TGTGCCACCTCTAGCGGGGCGGATACGCAGTATTTT. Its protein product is CATSSGADTQYF.

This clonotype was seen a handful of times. In nucleotides, the CDR3 is TGTGCCAGCACTCCCGCCGGAGGACGCCCTAATGAAAAACTGTTTTTT. Amino acids: CASTPAGGRPNEKLFF. The gene calls are TRBV2 and TRBJ1-4; D is ambiguous. The V end lost 7 bases, the J end lost 3 bases, and 18 bases lay between the germline ends. CDR3 length: 16 amino acids. Looked up from germline, CDR1 is SNHLY and CDR2 is FYNNEI.

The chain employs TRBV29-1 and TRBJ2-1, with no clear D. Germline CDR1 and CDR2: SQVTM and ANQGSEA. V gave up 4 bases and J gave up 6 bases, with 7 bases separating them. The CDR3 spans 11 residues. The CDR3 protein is CSVARANEQFF. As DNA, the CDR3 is TGCAGCGTTGCTAGAGCCAATGAGCAGTTCTTC.